The 5 T cell receptor beta chains reported below all come from one sample, sequenced in a study of identical twins. One entry per CDR3 protein, called by TCRdb with MiXCR from the 5' RACE reads. Of under 250,000 distinct CDR3 sequences listed, around 6.8% are singletons. Separately, the same data were catalogued under a study of yellow fever vaccine responses in identical twins.

Material for sequencing was memory (CD45RO+) T cells sorted from blood. The source of these receptors is a woman younger than 30 in good health.

The rearrangement joins TRBV6-4 to TRBJ2-7; 7 bases line up with TRBD1. Germline CDR1 and CDR2: MRHNA and SNTAGT. The CDR3 consists of 15 residues. The ends lost 1 base at V and 4 bases at J; junction bases unmatched: 7. The DNA for the CDR3 is TGTGCCAGCAGTGACTTCGACAGGGCGACGTACGAGCAGTACTTC. Protein product: CASSDFDRATYEQYF.

This chain joins TRBV24-1 and TRBJ2-1; 7 positions agree with TRBD1. Germline CDR1 reads KGHDR; CDR2 reads SFDVKD. Trimming removed 3 bases from V and 4 bases from J; junction bases left unmatched: 8. CDR3 length: 16 amino acids. CDR3 DNA sequence: TGTGCCACCAGTGATAACAGGGCCAGGGGGTACAATGAGCAGTTCTTC. It encodes CATSDNRARGYNEQFF.

In this sample, this clonotype turned up many times. V is TRBV7-2 and J is TRBJ2-3; 10 bases are a match to TRBD2. The CDR3 length is 16 residues. The J segment lost 1 base and the V segment lost 0 bases, leaving 1 base of the junction unmatched. In germline, CDR1 is SGHTA, CDR2 FQGNSA. CDR3 coding DNA: TGTGCCAGCAGCTTAGCGGGGACTAGCGGCACAGATACGCAGTATTTT. Protein product: CASSLAGTSGTDTQYF.

This clonotype was observed many times. The genes are TRBV10-3 and TRBJ2-3; 12 bases align to TRBD1. The CDR3 is made up of 16 amino acids. The junction had 10 bases not matched to a gene; V was cut back by 7 bases and J by 5 bases. CDR1 and CDR2 (germline): ENHRY, SYGVKD. CDR3 DNA sequence: TGTGCCATCATGGGGCGGGACAGGGGGCTCGGAGATACGCAGTATTTT. Translation gives CAIMGRDRGLGDTQYF.

This clonotype has a handful of counts. The chain carries TRBV7-2 and TRBJ2-3; D is unresolved. Trimming left V 0 bases short and J 5 bases short, with 3 bases between. The CDR3 totals 12 residues. The germline CDR1 and CDR2 sequences are SGHTA and FQGNSA. The CDR3 sequence is CASSLAQDTQYF. The CDR3 DNA is TGTGCCAGCAGCTTAGCCCAAGATACGCAGTATTTT.